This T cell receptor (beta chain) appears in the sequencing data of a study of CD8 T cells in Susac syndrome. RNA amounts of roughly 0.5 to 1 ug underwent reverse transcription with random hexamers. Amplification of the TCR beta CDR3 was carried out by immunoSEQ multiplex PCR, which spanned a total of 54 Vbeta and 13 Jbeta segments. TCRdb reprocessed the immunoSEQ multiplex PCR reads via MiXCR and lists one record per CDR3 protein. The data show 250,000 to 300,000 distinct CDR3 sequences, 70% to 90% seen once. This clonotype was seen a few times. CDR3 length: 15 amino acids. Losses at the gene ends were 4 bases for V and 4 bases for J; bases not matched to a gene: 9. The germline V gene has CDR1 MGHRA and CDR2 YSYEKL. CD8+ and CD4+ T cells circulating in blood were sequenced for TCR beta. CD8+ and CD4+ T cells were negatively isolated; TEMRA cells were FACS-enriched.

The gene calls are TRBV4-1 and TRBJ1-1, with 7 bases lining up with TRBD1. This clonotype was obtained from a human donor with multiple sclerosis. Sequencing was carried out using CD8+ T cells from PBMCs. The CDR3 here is CASSRLEGAVTEAFF. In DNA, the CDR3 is TGCGCCAGCAGCCGACTCGAGGGGGCTGTCACTGAAGCTTTCTTT.